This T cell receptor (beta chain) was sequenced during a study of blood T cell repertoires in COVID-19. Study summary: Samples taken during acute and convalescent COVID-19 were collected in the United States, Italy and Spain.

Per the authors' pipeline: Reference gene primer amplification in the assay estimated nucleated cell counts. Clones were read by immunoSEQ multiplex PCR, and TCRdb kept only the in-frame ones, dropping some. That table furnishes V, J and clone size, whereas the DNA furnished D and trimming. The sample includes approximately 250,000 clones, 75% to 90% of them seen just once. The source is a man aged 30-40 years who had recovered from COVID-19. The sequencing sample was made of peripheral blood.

Here the CDR3 reads CASSLGTVSNQPQHF. DNA for the CDR3: TGTGCCAGCAGCTTAGGGACAGTTAGCAATCAGCCCCAGCATTTT. The chain recombines TRBV11-2 with TRBJ1-5; possible D gene TRBD1, 6 bases. V lost 1 base, J lost 0 bases, and 7 bases lay in between. The germline gives CDR1 SGHAT, CDR2 FQNNGV. The CDR3 length is 15 residues.